This T cell receptor (beta chain) was identified in a study of cytomegalovirus exposure and HLA in healthy donors. PCR involved 60 Vbeta and 13 Jbeta primers. This table comes from immunoSEQ multiplex PCR, and its TCRdb copy is limited to in-frame clones, with some not included. Of roughly 130,000 clones in the sample, more than 60% were seen once. Study-level findings and limits: TCR beta sequences reportedly predicted most subjects' HLA-A and HLA-B alleles accurately.

This CDR3 spans 14 amino acids. The V segment lost 6 bases and the J segment 5 bases; nucleotides outside the gene matches: 10. Looked up from germline, CDR1 is SGHNT and CDR2 is YYREEE (reference sequence). This clone was counted a few times. What it binds is not known. The TCR was taken from a middle-aged woman in good health and CMV-seropositive. Material for sequencing was PBMCs. This chain uses TRBV5-4 with TRBJ2-5; the match to TRBD2 covers 7 bases. CDR3 sequence (DNA): TGTGCCAGCACCCGGGCCGGGGAGGGGGAGACCCAGTACTTC. Translated: CASTRAGEGETQYF.